Below are 17 T cell receptor beta chains sequenced from a single sample in a study of shared T cell receptors in the human thymus (dated by TCRdb to the early 2020s). The library was built by means of the immunoSEQ multiplex PCR assay. The clones in this table, taken by TCRdb from immuneACCESS, are in-frame only. Not every clone is retained; where verified, under half of the shortfall comes from an unresolved V gene, and the cause of the rest is unknown. Present in this sample are 500,000 to 550,000 clones, approximately 78% of which were seen just once. The ten largest clones represent 0.013% of the sample. The same sample was also studied in work on human thymus T cells.

The source material was thymocytes. The receptors derive from a boy younger than two with a congenital heart defect. Donor details come from another sample of the same person, matched by shared clones.

The V gene is TRBV28, the J gene TRBJ2-7, with a weak D call TRBD1 (5 bases). Germline V gene data show CDR1 as MDHEN and CDR2 as SYDVKM. V was pared by 5 bases and J by 2 bases, with 13 bases between. CDR3 length: 14 amino acids. The CDR3 here is CASSAWGHPYEQYF. CDR3 bases: TGTGCCAGCAGTGCCTGGGGCCATCCCTACGAGCAGTACTTC.

The V and J genes are TRBV30 and TRBJ2-7; no reliable D call. Germline V gives CDR1 GTSNPN, CDR2 SVGIG (reference sequence). With 1 base removed from V and 0 bases from J, the gap between germline ends came to 10 bases. The CDR3 consists of 14 residues. CDR3 loop: CAWSGEKSSYEQYF. DNA of the CDR3: TGTGCCTGGAGTGGTGAGAAGAGCTCCTACGAGCAGTACTTC.

This sequence joins TRBV7-9 and TRBJ1-5, with 7 bases fitting TRBD1. With V trimmed by 5 bases and J by 3 bases, 10 bases remained unmatched. This CDR3 is built from 16 residues. Germline V gene lookup returns CDR1 SEHNR and CDR2 FQNEAQ (reference sequence). Here the CDR3 reads CASSASQGEFNQPQHF. CDR3 DNA: TGTGCCAGCAGCGCATCCCAGGGGGAATTCAATCAGCCCCAGCATTTT.

This clone was observed a single time. The chain uses TRBV29-1 and TRBJ1-2; 8 nucleotides match TRBD1. CDR3 length: 15 residues. Trimming cost V 5 bases and J 2 bases; bases outside gene matches: 10. Germline loops: CDR1 SQVTM, CDR2 ANQGSEA. The CDR3 region has the DNA TGCAGCGTTCGTCCCGGGACAGGCACCAACTATGGCTACACCTTC. It is translated as CSVRPGTGTNYGYTF.

The chain links TRBV6-1 to TRBJ1-1; 7 bases map to TRBD1. With 2 bases clipped from V and 1 base from J, the junction kept 10 bases outside the gene matches. Germline V lookup: CDR1 MNHNS, CDR2 SASEGT. The CDR3 extends over 17 amino acids. CDR3 amino acids: CASSEPGVDRANTEAFF. The CDR3 DNA is TGTGCCAGCAGTGAACCTGGGGTCGACAGGGCGAACACTGAAGCTTTCTTT.

This clone was seen once. The V gene is TRBV6-5, the J gene TRBJ1-4, with D unclear. V was clipped by 6 bases and J by 0 bases, with 8 bases between them. The CDR3 extends over 14 amino acids. Germline CDR1 and CDR2: MNHEY and SVGAGI. The CDR3 reads CASRERATNEKLFF. For the CDR3, the DNA is TGTGCCAGCAGGGAGAGAGCAACTAATGAAAAACTGTTTTTT.

The genes are TRBV19 and TRBJ2-1; the match to TRBD1 covers 9 bases. Trimming at V came to 3 bases and at J to 8 bases, leaving 8 bases not matched to a gene. The CDR3 has 15 amino acids. Germline V CDR1 and CDR2: LNHDA, SQIVND (reference sequence). The CDR3 loop is CASSMSGTGRHEQFF. The CDR3 DNA reads TGTGCCAGTAGTATGAGCGGGACAGGGCGGCATGAGCAGTTCTTC.

V gene TRBV4-1 combines with J gene TRBJ1-1, with 8 bases lining up with TRBD1. Trimming took 2 bases from V and 1 from J; bases not matched to a gene: 6. This CDR3 comprises 16 residues. CDR1 and CDR2 (germline): MGHRA, YSYEKL. The CDR3 is CASSQKGQGANTEAFF. The DNA for the CDR3 is TGCGCCAGCAGCCAAAAAGGGCAGGGGGCGAACACTGAAGCTTTCTTT.

This sequence joins TRBV27 and TRBJ1-3, with 8 bases that match TRBD1. The CDR3 has 15 residues. Trimming took 3 bases from V and 8 from J; bases not matched to a gene: 9. The V gene's germline CDR1 is MNHEY and CDR2 SMNVEV (reference sequence). CDR3 region: CASSFGTGPGYTIYF. The CDR3 coding sequence is TGTGCCAGCAGTTTTGGGACAGGCCCTGGGTACACCATATATTTT.

The chain uses TRBV6-1 and TRBJ1-5; D uncertain. The CDR3 loop spans 14 amino acids. The V end was cut by 2 bases, the J end by 5 bases, with 10 bases between. Germline values: CDR1 MNHNS, CDR2 SASEGT. The CDR3 spells CASSEIRRDQPQHF. DNA of the CDR3: TGTGCCAGCAGTGAAATAAGGAGAGATCAGCCCCAGCATTTT.

The chain links TRBV19 to TRBJ1-5; the match to TRBD1 covers 7 bases. The V segment lost 8 bases and the J segment 2 bases; nucleotides outside the gene matches: 6. Germline V gene data show CDR1 as LNHDA and CDR2 as SQIVND (reference sequence). The CDR3 is 14 residues long. CDR3 sequence (DNA): TGTGCCAGTGCGGGACAGCGGGGCAATCAGCCCCAGCATTTT. The encoded protein is CASAGQRGNQPQHF.

On this clone: This sample includes further DNA sequences coding for the same CDR3. V is TRBV4-3 and J is TRBJ2-6, with TRBD1 as a possible D gene (5 bases). Germline lookup yields CDR1 LGHNA and CDR2 YSLEER. The CDR3 contains 15 residues. Deletions cut 0 bases from V and 2 bases from J, with 5 bases between. CDR3: CASSQEGAGANVLTF. The CDR3 DNA sequence: TGCGCCAGCAGCCAAGAAGGGGCTGGGGCCAACGTCCTGACTTTC.

This clone showed up just a few times. The chain is built from TRBV7-9 and TRBJ2-5; no reliable D call. The CDR3 length is 15 residues. V dropped 2 bases and J dropped 5 bases, with 15 bases sitting between them. The germline V gene has CDR1 SEHNR and CDR2 FQNEAQ (reference sequence). CDR3 sequence (DNA): TGTGCCAGCAGCTTATTAGGCGGTACGATGGAGACCCAGTACTTC. It yields the protein CASSLLGGTMETQYF.

This clone was detected a few times. This chain uses TRBV4-2 with TRBJ1-5, with a tentative D call TRBD1 (5 bases). Per the germline V gene, CDR1 is LGHNA and CDR2 is YNFKEQ. V lost 0 bases, J lost 0 bases, and 18 bases lay in between. The CDR3 totals 19 residues. In DNA, the CDR3 is TGTGCCAGCAGCCAAGATCCCCGACGGGGGACTTTTAGCAATCAGCCCCAGCATTTT. Its protein product is CASSQDPRRGTFSNQPQHF.

The chain is built from TRBV5-6 and TRBJ2-1, with 12 bases fitting TRBD2. The CDR3 has 17 residues. Germline assignment: CDR1 SGHDT and CDR2 YYEEEE. The ends lost 0 bases at V and 12 bases at J; junction bases unmatched: 13. The CDR3 sequence: CASSLAEGLAGLRRQFF. Here the CDR3 DNA reads TGTGCCAGCAGCTTGGCCGAAGGACTAGCGGGATTACGTCGGCAGTTCTTC.

The sample holds one count of this clone. The chain combines TRBV28 with TRBJ2-2, with TRBD2 identical over 7 bases. The V and J ends lost 4 bases and 2 bases, in that order; junction bases with no gene match: 1. The CDR3 runs 14 residues. The V gene's germline CDR1 is MDHEN and CDR2 SYDVKM. The CDR3 protein is CASSSAGNTGELFF. The DNA of the CDR3 is TGTGCCAGCAGTTCAGCGGGAAACACCGGGGAGCTGTTTTTT.

This chain connects TRBV5-6 to TRBJ1-3; D remains unclear. V gave up 4 bases and J gave up 1 base, with 9 bases separating them. The germline V gene has CDR1 SGHDT and CDR2 YYEEEE. This CDR3 is built from 14 residues. CDR3 loop: CASSPRGSGNTIYF. The CDR3 DNA sequence: TGTGCCAGCAGCCCCAGAGGGTCTGGAAACACCATATATTTT.